The clone carrying this T cell receptor beta chain was picked up many times. What it binds is unknown. The data were taken from a study of metastatic and nonmetastatic thyroid tumors. Looking at the study overall: The authors compared repertoires across blood and tumor or nodule tissue from malignant and benign thyroid patients. Study findings and constraints: Malignant thyroid tumors reportedly had TCR beta diversity that was significantly higher than in benign nodules, in blood and tumor.

Using MiXCR, TCRdb re-called clones from the PCR reads. The sample has more than 7,000 clones; approximately 22% are singletons. Germline loops: CDR1 SGHTA, CDR2 FQGNSA. Trimming cost V 5 bases and J 13 bases, with 15 bases left between them. The CDR3 runs to 12 residues. There were no patients who had received any treatment before thyroid surgery. This receptor was taken from a female donor with papillary thyroid cancer or a benign thyroid nodule (not recorded which). Some clones in this sample may be carry-over from other donors' samples. Input material: adjacent normal tissue. This chain joins TRBV7-2 and TRBJ2-1; D is ambiguous. The CDR3 DNA reads TGTGCCAGCAGCCTTAACTTTCTCTCACAGTTCTTC. Encoded protein: CASSLNFLSQFF.